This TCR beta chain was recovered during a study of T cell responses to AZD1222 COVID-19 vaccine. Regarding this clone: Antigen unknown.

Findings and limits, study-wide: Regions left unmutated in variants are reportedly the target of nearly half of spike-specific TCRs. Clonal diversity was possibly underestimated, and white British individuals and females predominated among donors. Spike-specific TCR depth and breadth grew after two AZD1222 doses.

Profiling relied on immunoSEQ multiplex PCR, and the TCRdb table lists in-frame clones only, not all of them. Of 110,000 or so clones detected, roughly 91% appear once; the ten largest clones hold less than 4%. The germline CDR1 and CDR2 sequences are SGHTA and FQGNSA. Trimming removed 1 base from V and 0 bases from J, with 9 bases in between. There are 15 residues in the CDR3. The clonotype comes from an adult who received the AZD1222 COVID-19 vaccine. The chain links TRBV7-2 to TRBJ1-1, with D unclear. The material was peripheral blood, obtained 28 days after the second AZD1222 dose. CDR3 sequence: CASSLGVGMNTEAFF. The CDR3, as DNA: TGTGCCAGCAGCTTAGGAGTGGGCATGAACACTGAAGCTTTCTTT.